This T cell receptor beta chain was obtained from a study of shared clonotypes between healthy human individuals. Measured with immunoSEQ multiplex PCR; TCRdb has only the in-frame clones, and not every one. Of 1.4 million to 1.5 million clones detected, about 96% appear once; the ten largest clones hold 0.95% to 1.5%. The CDR3 length is 19 residues. CDR1 is MGHRA, CDR2 YSYEKL, per germline. V was pared by 1 base and J by 3 bases, with 21 bases between. V gene TRBV4-1 combines with J gene TRBJ2-2, with a weak D call TRBD1 (5 bases). Sequenced input: naive CD4+ T cells sorted from blood. Subset in this sample: CD45RA+ positively selected. The TCR comes from a man aged 25 to 45 in good health. The CDR3 DNA follows: TGCGCCAGCAGCCAAGTCATGGTCTCCTCCAGGGTACACACCGGGGAGCTGTTTTTT. It codes for CASSQVMVSSRVHTGELFF.